One and the same sample provided the 8 T cell receptor beta chains below, sequenced in a study of regulatory T cells in long-lasting Graves disease. The time point: persistent/refractory GD, antithyroid drugs over 5 years with positive TRAb. From RNA extracted from PBMCs, the TCR library was made. Arm-PCR with iRepertoire HTBI primers amplified the CDR3 regions for these TCR beta libraries. TCRdb itself ran the multiplex PCR reads through MiXCR, one entry per CDR3 protein. The sample yields about 310,000 distinct CDR3 sequences, roughly a fifth seen once. Sequenced here: peripheral blood mononuclear cells (PBMCs), sampled when the disease was refractory, from a patient treated with antithyroid drugs. Receptor source: a female donor with Graves disease.

This rearrangement joins TRBV20-1 to TRBJ2-7; TRBD2 agrees at 9 bases. Per the germline V gene, CDR1 is DFQATT and CDR2 is SNEGSKA (reference sequence). The CDR3 is 13 residues long. The V gene end was trimmed by 3 bases and the J gene end by 3 bases; junction bases not matched to a gene: 3. The CDR3 DNA follows: TGCAGTGCTAGCCTAGCGGGAAGCTACGAGCAGTACTTC. Amino acid sequence: CSASLAGSYEQYF.

This clonotype was recorded at least ten times. The rearrangement links TRBV7-2 to TRBJ1-6, with D tentatively TRBD1 (6 bases). Germline V gene lookup returns CDR1 SGHTA and CDR2 FQGNSA. Deletions cut 2 bases from V and 12 bases from J, with 17 bases between. The CDR3 has 15 amino acids. The CDR3 loop reads CASSLRLWPGVPLHF. Written as DNA, the CDR3 is TGTGCCAGCAGCTTACGGCTGTGGCCAGGGGTACCCCTCCACTTT.

This clonotype was picked up a small number of times. The chain employs TRBV6-2 or TRBV6-3 and TRBJ2-5; 11 bases fit TRBD2. The CDR3 is made up of 17 amino acids. V was pared by 0 bases and J by 1 base, with 4 bases of the junction left unmatched. Germline CDR1 reads MNHEY; CDR2 reads SVGEGT. DNA for the CDR3: TGTGCCAGCAGTTACTCCCCACTAGCGGGAGCCCAAGAGACCCAGTACTTC. Residues: CASSYSPLAGAQETQYF.

The chain uses TRBV20-1 and TRBJ2-7; TRBD2 might be the D (5 bases). Trimming left V 1 base short and J 5 bases short, with 24 bases between. Germline V gene lookup returns CDR1 DFQATT and CDR2 SNEGSKA (reference sequence). This CDR3 comprises 17 residues. This CDR3 is CSARAGNGRPSGHEQYF. CDR3 coding DNA: TGCAGTGCTAGAGCGGGGAATGGACGACCCTCGGGCCACGAGCAGTACTTC.

This clonotype showed up just a few times. This chain uses TRBV20-1 with TRBJ2-4; possible D gene TRBD1, 5 bases. The V end lost 2 bases, the J end lost 8 bases, and 22 bases lay between the germline ends. Per the germline V gene, CDR1 is DFQATT and CDR2 is SNEGSKA (reference sequence). The CDR3 loop spans 16 amino acids. DNA for the CDR3: TGCAGTGCTAGACCTAAAACAGGAAAAGAGGCGCACATTCAGTACTTC. Encoded protein: CSARPKTGKEAHIQYF.

This clonotype was observed many times. The chain has TRBV28 and TRBJ1-2; 9 bases align to TRBD1. Germline V gene lookup returns CDR1 MDHEN and CDR2 SYDVKM. The CDR3 is 16 residues long. V lost 5 bases to trimming and J lost 4 bases; unmatched junction nucleotides: 11. The DNA for the CDR3 is TGTGCCAGCAGTATTCCCGGGACAGGGCTAATCTATGGCTACACCTTC. Translated, it gives CASSIPGTGLIYGYTF.

V is TRBV29-1 and J is TRBJ2-2; 8 bases map to TRBD1. Germline loops: CDR1 SQVTM, CDR2 ANQGSEA. CDR3 length: 14 amino acids. Trimming took 3 bases from V and 6 from J; bases not matched to a gene: 6. Here the CDR3 reads CSVEIGQGSGELFF. DNA for the CDR3: TGCAGCGTTGAGATCGGACAGGGTTCCGGGGAGCTGTTTTTT.

This clonotype was seen ten or more times. V is TRBV28 and J is TRBJ2-4; 11 bases map to TRBD2. Per germline, CDR1 MDHEN and CDR2 SYDVKM. The J segment lost 2 bases and the V segment lost 6 bases, leaving 6 bases of the junction unmatched. This CDR3 region has 16 residues. Written as DNA, the CDR3 is TGTGCCAGCAGGGCCGGGACTAGCGGCACCAAAAACATTCAGTACTTC. It is translated as CASRAGTSGTKNIQYF.